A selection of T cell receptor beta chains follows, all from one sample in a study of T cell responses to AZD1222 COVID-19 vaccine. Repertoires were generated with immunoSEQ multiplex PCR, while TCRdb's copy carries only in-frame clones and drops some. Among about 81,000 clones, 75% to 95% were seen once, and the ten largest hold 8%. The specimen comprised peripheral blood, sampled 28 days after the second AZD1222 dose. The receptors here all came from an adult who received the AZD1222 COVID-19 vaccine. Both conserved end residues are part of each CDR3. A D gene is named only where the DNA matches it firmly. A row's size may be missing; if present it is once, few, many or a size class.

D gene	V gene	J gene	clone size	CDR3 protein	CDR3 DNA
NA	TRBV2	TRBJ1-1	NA	CASSARVNTEAFF	TGTGCCAGCAGTGCACGGGTAAACACTGAAGCTTTCTTT
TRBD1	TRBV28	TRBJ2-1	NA	CASSLSGTGSNEQFF	TGTGCCAGCAGTTTAAGCGGGACAGGGTCTAATGAGCAGTTCTTC
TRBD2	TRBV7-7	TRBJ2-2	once	CASSRTSGRALGTGELFF	TGTGCTAGCAGCCGGACTAGCGGGAGGGCCCTAGGCACCGGGGAGCTGTTTTTT
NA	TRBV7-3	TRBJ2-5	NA	CASSLSRTLDTQYF	TGTGCCAGCAGCTTAAGCCGAACCTTAGATACCCAGTACTTC
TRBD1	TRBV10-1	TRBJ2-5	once	CASSEGQGARETQYF	TGCGCCAGCAGTGAGGGACAGGGGGCGAGGGAGACCCAGTACTTC
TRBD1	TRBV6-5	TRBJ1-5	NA	CASSLQGWQPQHF	TGTGCCAGCAGTTTACAGGGGTGGCAGCCCCAGCATTTT
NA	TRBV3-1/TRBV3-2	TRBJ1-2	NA	CASSQDERGEDYGYTF	TGTGCCAGCAGCCAAGATGAGAGGGGAGAAGACTATGGCTACACCTTC
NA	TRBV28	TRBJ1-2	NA	CASSFEGRGYTF	TGTGCCAGCAGTTTCGAGGGGAGAGGCTACACCTTC
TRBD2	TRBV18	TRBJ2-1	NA	CASSPTSGIAHEQFF	TGTGCCAGCTCACCGACTAGCGGGATTGCCCATGAGCAGTTCTTC
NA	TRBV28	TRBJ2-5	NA	CAFRTPRHVKTQYF	TGTGCCTTTCGGACCCCAAGACACGTGAAGACCCAGTACTTC
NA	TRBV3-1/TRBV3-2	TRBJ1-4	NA	CASSQGLFQVLKLFF	TGTGCCAGCAGCCAAGGACTCTTTCAAGTGTTAAAACTGTTTTTT
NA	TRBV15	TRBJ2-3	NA	CATSRVYGTDTQYF	TGTGCCACCAGCAGAGTTTACGGCACAGATACGCAGTATTTT
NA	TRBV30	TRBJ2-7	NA	CAWSYSRIYEQYF	TGTGCCTGGAGTTACAGTAGGATCTACGAGCAGTACTTC
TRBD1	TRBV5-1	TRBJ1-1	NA	CASSLATLTGNEAFF	TGCGCCAGCAGCTTGGCCACACTGACAGGGAATGAAGCTTTCTTT
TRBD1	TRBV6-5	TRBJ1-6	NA	CASSYSTGTGDGVLHF	TGTGCCAGCAGTTACTCGACCGGGACAGGGGATGGAGTCCTCCACTTT
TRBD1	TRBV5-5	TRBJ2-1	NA	CASSSGTGFYNEQFF	TGTGCCAGCAGCTCGGGGACAGGGTTTTACAATGAGCAGTTCTTC
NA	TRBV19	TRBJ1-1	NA	CATRRGPGTNTEAFF	TGTGCCACCAGACGGGGTCCCGGGACCAACACTGAAGCTTTCTTT
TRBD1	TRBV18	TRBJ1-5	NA	CASSPFEGAGEPQHF	TGTGCCAGCTCACCTTTTGAGGGGGCTGGGGAGCCCCAGCATTTT
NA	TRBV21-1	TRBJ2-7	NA	CASSTTGPPLRGQYF	TGTGCCAGCAGCACCACAGGGCCCCCTCTACGAGGGCAGTACTTC
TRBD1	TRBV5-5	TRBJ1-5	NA	CASSRNRGNQPQHF	TGTGCCAGCAGCCGGAACAGGGGAAATCAGCCCCAGCATTTT
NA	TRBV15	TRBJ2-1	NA	CATSIARGGTTYNEQFF	TGTGCCACCAGCATCGCTCGCGGCGGAACAACCTACAATGAGCAGTTCTTC
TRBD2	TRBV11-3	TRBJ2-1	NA	CASSAGLVYNEQFF	TGTGCCAGCAGCGCAGGACTAGTCTACAATGAGCAGTTCTTC
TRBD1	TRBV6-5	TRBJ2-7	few	CASNQDRGRYEQYF	TGTGCCAGCAACCAGGACAGGGGCCGATACGAGCAGTACTTC
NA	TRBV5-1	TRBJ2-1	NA	CASTARVSSYNEQFF	TGCGCCAGCACGGCCCGGGTCTCTTCCTACAATGAGCAGTTCTTC
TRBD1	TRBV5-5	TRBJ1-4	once	CASQRGQFYTNEKLFF	TGTGCCAGCCAACGGGGACAGTTCTACACTAATGAAAAACTGTTTTTT
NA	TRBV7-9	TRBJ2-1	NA	CASSLAPVNEQFF	TGTGCCAGCAGCTTAGCGCCAGTCAATGAGCAGTTCTTC
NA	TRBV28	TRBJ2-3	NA	CASRLAGTAESSGSTDTQYF	TGTGCCAGCAGGCTCGCGGGGACAGCAGAGTCTAGCGGCAGCACAGATACGCAGTATTTT
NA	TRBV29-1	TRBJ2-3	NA	CSFKRAASTDTQYF	TGCAGCTTTAAGAGGGCGGCTAGCACAGATACGCAGTATTTT
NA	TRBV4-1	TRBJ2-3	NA	CASEGRTDTQYF	TGCGCCAGCGAGGGCCGCACAGATACGCAGTATTTT
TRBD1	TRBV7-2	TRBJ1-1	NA	CASSRGQGGSEAFF	TGTGCCAGCAGCCGGGGACAGGGGGGGAGTGAAGCTTTCTTT
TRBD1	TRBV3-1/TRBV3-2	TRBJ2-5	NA	CASSPRDRGQETQYF	TGTGCCAGCAGCCCCCGGGACAGGGGGCAGGAGACCCAGTACTTC
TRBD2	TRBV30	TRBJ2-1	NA	CAWSSGTSGNEQFF	TGTGCCTGGAGCTCCGGGACTAGCGGGAATGAGCAGTTCTTC
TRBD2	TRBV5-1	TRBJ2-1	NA	CASSTLAGGEPNEQFF	TGCGCCAGCAGCACCCTAGCGGGAGGCGAACCCAATGAGCAGTTCTTC
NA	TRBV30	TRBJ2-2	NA	CAWTTGTDTGELFF	TGTGCCTGGACCACCGGGACGGACACCGGGGAGCTGTTTTTT
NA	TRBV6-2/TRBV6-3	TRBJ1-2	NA	CASSLMRDYGYTF	TGTGCCAGCAGCTTGATGAGGGACTATGGCTACACCTTC
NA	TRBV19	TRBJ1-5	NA	CASSAPRGPQHF	TGTGCCAGTAGTGCCCCCCGAGGGCCCCAGCATTTT
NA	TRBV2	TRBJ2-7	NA	CASMDWSSYEQYF	TGTGCCAGCATGGACTGGAGCTCCTACGAGCAGTACTTC
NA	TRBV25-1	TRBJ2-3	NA	CASSPNPSTDTQYF	TGTGCCAGCAGCCCCAATCCCAGCACAGATACGCAGTATTTT
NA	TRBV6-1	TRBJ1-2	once	CASSESDRFGYTF	TGTGCCAGCAGTGAAAGCGACAGGTTTGGCTACACCTTC
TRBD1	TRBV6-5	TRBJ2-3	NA	CASSQQGAPDTQYF	TGTGCCAGCAGTCAACAGGGGGCCCCAGATACGCAGTATTTT
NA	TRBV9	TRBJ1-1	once	CASSPGPDSQAAFF	TGTGCCAGCAGCCCCGGTCCCGACAGTCAGGCGGCTTTCTTT
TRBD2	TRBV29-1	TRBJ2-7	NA	CSVEDRASGNYEQYF	TGCAGCGTTGAAGATCGTGCTAGCGGGAACTACGAGCAGTACTTC
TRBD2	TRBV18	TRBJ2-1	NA	CASSPPLAGVADEQFF	TGTGCCAGCTCACCCCCACTAGCGGGGGTGGCTGATGAGCAGTTCTTC
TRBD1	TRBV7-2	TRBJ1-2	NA	CASSKMTGAVYGYTF	TGTGCCAGCAGCAAGATGACAGGGGCTGTCTATGGCTACACCTTC
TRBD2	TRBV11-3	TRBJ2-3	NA	CASSPGLAGGTDTQYF	TGTGCCAGCAGCCCGGGACTAGCGGGAGGGACAGATACGCAGTATTTT
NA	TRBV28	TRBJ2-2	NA	CASRTPERGGELFF	TGTGCCAGTAGGACCCCCGAGCGCGGCGGGGAGCTGTTTTTT
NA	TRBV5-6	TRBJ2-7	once	CASSTGPRGTYEQYF	TGTGCCAGCAGCACCGGGCCGCGGGGCACCTACGAGCAGTACTTC
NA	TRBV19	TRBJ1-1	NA	CASSRGSGAFF	TGTGCCAGTAGTCGGGGGTCGGGAGCTTTCTTT
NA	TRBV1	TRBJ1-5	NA	CTSRQTSGSNQPQHF	TGCACCAGCAGACAGACCTCAGGGTCCAATCAGCCCCAGCATTTT
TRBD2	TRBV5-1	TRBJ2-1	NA	CASSLDLAGGVNEQFF	TGCGCCAGCAGCTTGGACCTAGCGGGAGGGGTCAATGAGCAGTTCTTC
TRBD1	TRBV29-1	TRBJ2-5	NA	CSVDRGFGETQYF	TGCAGCGTAGACAGGGGCTTCGGGGAGACCCAGTACTTC
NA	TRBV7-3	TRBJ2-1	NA	CASSPGGTASYNEQFF	TGTGCCAGCAGCCCAGGCGGGACTGCCTCCTACAATGAGCAGTTCTTC
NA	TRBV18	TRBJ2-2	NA	CASSPKSGTGELFF	TGTGCCAGCTCACCCAAGTCCGGCACCGGGGAGCTGTTTTTT
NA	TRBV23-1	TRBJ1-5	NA	CARPVRAENQPQHF	TGCGCCAGACCCGTCCGTGCGGAAAATCAGCCCCAGCATTTT